This T cell receptor (beta chain) derives from a study of blood T cell repertoires in COVID-19. On the study more broadly: COVID-19 samples from acute and convalescent phases originated in the United States, Italy and Spain. In each case, the material was cDNA or gDNA derived from T cells, B-cell-depleted T cells, or PBMCs.

CDR3 length: 16 residues. From germline, CDR1 is LGHDT and CDR2 YNNKEL (reference sequence). V was clipped by 5 bases and J by 1 base; unmatched bases: 10. Original processing methods: Amplification with reference gene primers provided the estimates of nucleated cell counts. Generated by immunoSEQ multiplex PCR, the TCRdb table keeps only in-frame clones and is missing some. V and J calls and clone size are copied from that table; D and trimming were computed from the DNA. The profile shows about 300,000 clones, roughly 86% of them singletons. Two consecutive negative NP/OP PCR tests, clearance, or resolved symptoms defined Cohort 3 recovery.

The TCR sequence derives from a woman aged 18-29 years who had recovered from COVID-19. This chain links TRBV3-1 (or the pseudogene TRBV3-2) with TRBJ1-1; the match to TRBD1 covers 7 bases. The sequencing input was PBMCs or T cells enriched from blood (not recorded which). The CDR3 DNA follows: TGTGCCAGCAGCTCACCCGTGGGACAGACGAACACTGAAGCTTTCTTT. Amino acids: CASSSPVGQTNTEAFF.